A single TCR beta chain is shown here with its context. In the original workflow: The assay estimated nucleated cells by amplifying reference gene primers. TCRdb keeps only in-frame clones here, not all; method: immunoSEQ multiplex PCR. V and J calls and clone size come straight from that table; D and trimming were deduced from the DNA. The data hold around 300,000 clones, with approximately 90% observed a single time. This CDR3 has 15 amino acids. The germline V and J ends were trimmed by 6 bases and 5 bases, with 19 bases remaining between them. Germline lookup yields CDR1 MGHDK and CDR2 SYGVNS. The sample originates from a study of blood T cell repertoires in COVID-19. Assignment of participants to cohorts was predicated upon participant-reported clinical history.

Specimen: PBMCs or T cells enriched from blood (not recorded which). V gene TRBV25-1 combines with J gene TRBJ2-5; D is undetermined. This sequence was found in a woman in her forties or fifties who had recovered from COVID-19. In nucleotides, the CDR3 is TGTGCCAGCAGCCGACGGAGCCAGCGAGAGGAGACCCAGTACTTC. Translation gives CASSRRSQREETQYF.